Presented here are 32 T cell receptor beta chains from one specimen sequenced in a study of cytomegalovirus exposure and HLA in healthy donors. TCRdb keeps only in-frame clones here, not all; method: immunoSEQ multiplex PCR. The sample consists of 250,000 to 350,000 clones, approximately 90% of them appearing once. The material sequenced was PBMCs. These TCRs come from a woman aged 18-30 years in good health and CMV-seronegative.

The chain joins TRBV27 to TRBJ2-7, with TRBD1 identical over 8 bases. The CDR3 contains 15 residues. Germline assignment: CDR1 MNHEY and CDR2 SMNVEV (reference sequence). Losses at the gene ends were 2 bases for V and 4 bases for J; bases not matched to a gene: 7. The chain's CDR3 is CASSLEARGPYEQYF. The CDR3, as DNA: TGTGCCAGCAGTTTAGAGGCCAGGGGGCCATACGAGCAGTACTTC.

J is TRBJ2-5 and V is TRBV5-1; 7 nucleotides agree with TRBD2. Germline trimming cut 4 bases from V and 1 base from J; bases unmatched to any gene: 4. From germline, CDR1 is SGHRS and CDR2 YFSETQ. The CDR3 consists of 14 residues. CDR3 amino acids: CASSGGELQETQYF. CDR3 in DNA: TGCGCCAGCAGCGGGGGGGAACTCCAAGAGACCCAGTACTTC.

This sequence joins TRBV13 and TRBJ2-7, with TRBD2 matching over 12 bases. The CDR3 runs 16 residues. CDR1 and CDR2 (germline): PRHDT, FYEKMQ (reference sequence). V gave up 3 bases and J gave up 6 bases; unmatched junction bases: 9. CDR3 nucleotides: TGTGCCAGCAGCTTTCTGCTAGCGGGAGGGCCGGTCGAGCAGTACTTC. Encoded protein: CASSFLLAGGPVEQYF.

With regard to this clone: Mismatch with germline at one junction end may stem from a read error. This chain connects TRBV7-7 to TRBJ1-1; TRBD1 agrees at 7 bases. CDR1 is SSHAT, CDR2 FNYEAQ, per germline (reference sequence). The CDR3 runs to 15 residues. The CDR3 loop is CASSSLKGGATEAFF. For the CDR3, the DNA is TGTGCTAGCAGCTCCCTAAAAGGGGGCGCGACTGAAGCTTTCTTT. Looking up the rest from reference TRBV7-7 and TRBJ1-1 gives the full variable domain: GAGVSQSPRYKVTKRGQDVTLRCDPISSHATLYWYQQALGQGPEFLTYFNYEAQPDKSGLPSDRFSAERPEGSISTLTIQRTEQRDSAMYRCASSSLKGGATEAFFGQGTRLTVV.

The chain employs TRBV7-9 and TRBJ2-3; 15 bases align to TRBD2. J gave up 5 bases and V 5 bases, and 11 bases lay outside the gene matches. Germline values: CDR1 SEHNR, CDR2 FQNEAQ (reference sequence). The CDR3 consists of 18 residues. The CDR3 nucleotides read TGTGCCAGCAGCCCCGGGACTAGCGGGAGGTCGTTGCGAGATACGCAGTATTTT. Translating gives CASSPGTSGRSLRDTQYF.

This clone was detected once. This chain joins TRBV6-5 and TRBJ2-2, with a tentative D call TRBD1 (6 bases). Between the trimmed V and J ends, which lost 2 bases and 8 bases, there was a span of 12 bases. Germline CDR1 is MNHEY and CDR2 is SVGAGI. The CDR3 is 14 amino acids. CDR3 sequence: CASSYGWGPGELFF. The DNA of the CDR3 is TGTGCCAGCAGTTACGGCTGGGGGCCTGGGGAGCTGTTTTTT.

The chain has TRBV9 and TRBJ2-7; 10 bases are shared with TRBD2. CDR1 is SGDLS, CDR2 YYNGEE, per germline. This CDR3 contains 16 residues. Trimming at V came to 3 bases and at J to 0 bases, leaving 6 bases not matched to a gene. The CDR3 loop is CASSGETSGTSYEQYF. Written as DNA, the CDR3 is TGTGCCAGCAGCGGCGAAACTAGCGGGACCTCCTACGAGCAGTACTTC. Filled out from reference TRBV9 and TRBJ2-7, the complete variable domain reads DSGVTQTPKHLITATGQRVTLRCSPRSGDLSVYWYQQSLDQGLQFLIQYYNGEERAKGNILERFSAQQFPDLHSELNLSSLELGDSALYFCASSGETSGTSYEQYFGPGTRLTVT.

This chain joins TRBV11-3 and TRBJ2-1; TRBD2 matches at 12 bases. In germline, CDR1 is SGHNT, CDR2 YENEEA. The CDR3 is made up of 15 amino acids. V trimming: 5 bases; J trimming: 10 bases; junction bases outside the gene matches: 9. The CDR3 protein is CASSQAGTSGSEQFF. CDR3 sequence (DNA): TGTGCCAGCAGCCAGGCCGGGACTAGCGGGTCGGAGCAGTTCTTC.

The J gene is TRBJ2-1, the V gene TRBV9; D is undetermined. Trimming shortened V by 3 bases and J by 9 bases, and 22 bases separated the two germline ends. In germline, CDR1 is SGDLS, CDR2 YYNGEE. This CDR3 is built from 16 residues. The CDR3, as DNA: TGTGCCAGCAGCGCCCTCAAGGCGAAGGATCACAGTGAGCAGTTCTTC. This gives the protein CASSALKAKDHSEQFF.

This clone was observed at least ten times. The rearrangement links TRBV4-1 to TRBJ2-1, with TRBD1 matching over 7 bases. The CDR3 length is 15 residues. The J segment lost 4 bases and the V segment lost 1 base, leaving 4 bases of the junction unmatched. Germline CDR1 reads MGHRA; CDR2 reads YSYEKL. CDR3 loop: CASSQVGQVYNEQFF. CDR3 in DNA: TGCGCCAGCAGCCAAGTCGGACAGGTGTACAATGAGCAGTTCTTC.

In nucleotides, the CDR3 is TGCGCCAGCAGCCAAGGCGACACGCTCTATGGCTACACCTTC. It is translated as CASSQGDTLYGYTF. The chain couples TRBV4-1 to TRBJ1-2; D not certain. V lost 1 base to trimming and J lost 4 bases, with 10 bases between them. Per germline, CDR1 MGHRA and CDR2 YSYEKL. The CDR3 is 14 residues long.

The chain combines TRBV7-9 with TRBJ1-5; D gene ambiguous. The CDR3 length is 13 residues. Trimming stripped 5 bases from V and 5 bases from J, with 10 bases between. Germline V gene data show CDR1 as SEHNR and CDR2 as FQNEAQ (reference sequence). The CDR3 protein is CASSLHMDQPQHF. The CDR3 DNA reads TGTGCCAGCAGCCTTCACATGGATCAGCCCCAGCATTTT.

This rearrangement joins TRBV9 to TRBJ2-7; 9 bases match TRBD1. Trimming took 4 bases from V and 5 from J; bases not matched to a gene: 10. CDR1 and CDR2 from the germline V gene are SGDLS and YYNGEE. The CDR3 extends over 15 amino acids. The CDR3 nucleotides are TGTGCCAGCAGCCCCCCCGGGACAGGGAGCAACGAGCAGTACTTC. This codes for CASSPPGTGSNEQYF.

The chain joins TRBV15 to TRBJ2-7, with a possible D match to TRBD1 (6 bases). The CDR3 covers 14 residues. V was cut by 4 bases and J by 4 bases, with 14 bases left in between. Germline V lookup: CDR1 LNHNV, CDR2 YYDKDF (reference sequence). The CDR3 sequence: CATSKRQAIYEQYF. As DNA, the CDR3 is TGTGCCACCAGCAAAAGACAGGCCATATACGAGCAGTACTTC.

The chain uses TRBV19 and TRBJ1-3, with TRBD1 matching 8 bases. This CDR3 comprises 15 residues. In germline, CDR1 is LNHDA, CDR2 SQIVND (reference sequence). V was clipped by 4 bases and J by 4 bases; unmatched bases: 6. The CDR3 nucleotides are TGTGCCAGTAGTACTATCGGGACAGGAGGAAACACCATATATTTT. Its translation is CASSTIGTGGNTIYF.

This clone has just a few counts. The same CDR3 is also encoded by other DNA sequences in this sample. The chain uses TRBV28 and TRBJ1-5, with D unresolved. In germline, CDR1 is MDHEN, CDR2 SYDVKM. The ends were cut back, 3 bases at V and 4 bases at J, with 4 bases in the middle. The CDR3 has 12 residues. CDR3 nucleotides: TGTGCCAGCAGTTTGTTAAATCAGCCCCAGCATTTT. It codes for CASSLLNQPQHF.

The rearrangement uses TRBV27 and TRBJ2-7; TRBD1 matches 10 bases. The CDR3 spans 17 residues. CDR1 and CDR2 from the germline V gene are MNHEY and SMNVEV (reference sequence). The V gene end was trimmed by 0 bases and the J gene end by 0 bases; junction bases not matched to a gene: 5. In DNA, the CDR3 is TGTGCCAGCAGTTTATCCCGGGACAGGGGATCCTCCTACGAGCAGTACTTC. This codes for CASSLSRDRGSSYEQYF.

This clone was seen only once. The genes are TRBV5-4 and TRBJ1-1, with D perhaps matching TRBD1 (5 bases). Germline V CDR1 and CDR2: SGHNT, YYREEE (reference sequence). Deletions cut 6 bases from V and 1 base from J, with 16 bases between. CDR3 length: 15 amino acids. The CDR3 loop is CASTFGEGTNTEAFF. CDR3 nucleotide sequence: TGTGCCAGCACCTTTGGGGAGGGGACGAACACTGAAGCTTTCTTT.

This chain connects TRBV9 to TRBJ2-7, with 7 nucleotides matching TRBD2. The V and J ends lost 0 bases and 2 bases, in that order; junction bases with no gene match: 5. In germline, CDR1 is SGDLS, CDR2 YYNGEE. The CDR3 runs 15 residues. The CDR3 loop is CASSVAGGGAYEQYF. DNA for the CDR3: TGTGCCAGCAGCGTAGCGGGAGGAGGGGCCTACGAGCAGTACTTC.

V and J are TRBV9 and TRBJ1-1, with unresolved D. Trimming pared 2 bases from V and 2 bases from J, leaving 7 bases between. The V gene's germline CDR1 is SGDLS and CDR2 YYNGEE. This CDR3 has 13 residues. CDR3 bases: TGTGCCAGCAGCGTCGAGAGCAACACTGAAGCTTTCTTT. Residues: CASSVESNTEAFF.

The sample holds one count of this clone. CDR3 DNA sequence: TGTGCCATCAGTGAGATGCTAGCCCAGCAAGAGACCCAGTACTTC. It encodes CAISEMLAQQETQYF. This chain connects TRBV10-3 to TRBJ2-5; weak D call: TRBD2 (5 bases). The V end was cut by 2 bases, the J end by 2 bases, with 12 bases between. From germline, CDR1 is ENHRY and CDR2 SYGVKD. The CDR3 runs 15 residues.

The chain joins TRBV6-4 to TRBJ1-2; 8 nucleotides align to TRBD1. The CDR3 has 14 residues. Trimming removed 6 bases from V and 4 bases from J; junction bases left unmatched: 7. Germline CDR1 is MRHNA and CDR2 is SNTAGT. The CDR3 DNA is TGTGCCAGCAGAGCTGGACAGGGCGGCTATGGCTACACCTTC. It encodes CASRAGQGGYGYTF.

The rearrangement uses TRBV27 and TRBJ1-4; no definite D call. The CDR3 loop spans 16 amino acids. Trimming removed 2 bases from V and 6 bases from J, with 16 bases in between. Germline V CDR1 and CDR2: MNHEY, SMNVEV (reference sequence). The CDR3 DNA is TGTGCCAGCAGTTTACTCCGCCTTAATGGCTATGAAAAACTGTTTTTT. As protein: CASSLLRLNGYEKLFF.

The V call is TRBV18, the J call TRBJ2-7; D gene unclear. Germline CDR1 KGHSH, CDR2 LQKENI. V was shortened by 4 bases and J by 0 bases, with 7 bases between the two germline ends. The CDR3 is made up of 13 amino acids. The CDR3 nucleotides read TGTGCCAGCTCACGAGGCCACTCCTACGAGCAGTACTTC. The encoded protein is CASSRGHSYEQYF.

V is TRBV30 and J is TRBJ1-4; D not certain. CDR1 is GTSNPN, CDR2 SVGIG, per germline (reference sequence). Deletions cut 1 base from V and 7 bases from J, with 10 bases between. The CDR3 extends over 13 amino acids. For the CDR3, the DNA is TGTGCCTGGAGTGCCCAATCGGGTGAAAAACTGTTTTTT. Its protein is CAWSAQSGEKLFF.

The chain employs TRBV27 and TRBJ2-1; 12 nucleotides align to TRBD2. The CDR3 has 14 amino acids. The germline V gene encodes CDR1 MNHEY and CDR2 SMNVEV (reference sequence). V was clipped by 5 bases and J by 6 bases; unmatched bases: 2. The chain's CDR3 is CASSQGLAGNEQFF. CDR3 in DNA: TGTGCCAGCAGTCAGGGACTAGCGGGCAATGAGCAGTTCTTC.

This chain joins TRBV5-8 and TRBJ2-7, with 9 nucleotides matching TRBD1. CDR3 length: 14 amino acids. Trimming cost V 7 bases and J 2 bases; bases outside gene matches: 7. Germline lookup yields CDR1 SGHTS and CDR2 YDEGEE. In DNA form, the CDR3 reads TGTGCCAGCCATCCCGGGACAGGGACCTACGAGCAGTACTTC. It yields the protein CASHPGTGTYEQYF.

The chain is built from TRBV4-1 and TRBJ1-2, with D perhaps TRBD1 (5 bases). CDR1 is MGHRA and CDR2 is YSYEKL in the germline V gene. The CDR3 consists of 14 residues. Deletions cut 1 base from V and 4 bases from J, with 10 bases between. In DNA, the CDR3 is TGCGCCAGCAGCCAAGGTCAGGGAGGCTATGGCTACACCTTC. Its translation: CASSQGQGGYGYTF.

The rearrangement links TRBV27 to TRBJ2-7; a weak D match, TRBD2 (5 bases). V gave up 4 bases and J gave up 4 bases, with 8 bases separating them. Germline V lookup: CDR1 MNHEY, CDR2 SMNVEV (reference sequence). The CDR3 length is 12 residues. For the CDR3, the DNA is TGTGCCAGCAGTTCCGGAGGTTACGAGCAGTACTTC. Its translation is CASSSGGYEQYF.

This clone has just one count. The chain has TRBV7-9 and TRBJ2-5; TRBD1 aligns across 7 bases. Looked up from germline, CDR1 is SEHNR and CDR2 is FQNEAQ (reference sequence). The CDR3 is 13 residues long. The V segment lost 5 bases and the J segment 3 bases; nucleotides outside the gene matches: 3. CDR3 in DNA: TGTGCCAGCAGCCTCACAGGGGAAGAGACCCAGTACTTC. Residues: CASSLTGEETQYF.

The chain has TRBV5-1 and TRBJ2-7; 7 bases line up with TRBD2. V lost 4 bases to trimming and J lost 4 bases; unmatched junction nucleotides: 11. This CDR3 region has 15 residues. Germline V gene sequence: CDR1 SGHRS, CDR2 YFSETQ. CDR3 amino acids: CASSQQAGGKYEQYF. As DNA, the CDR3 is TGCGCCAGCAGCCAGCAGGCCGGGGGGAAATACGAGCAGTACTTC.

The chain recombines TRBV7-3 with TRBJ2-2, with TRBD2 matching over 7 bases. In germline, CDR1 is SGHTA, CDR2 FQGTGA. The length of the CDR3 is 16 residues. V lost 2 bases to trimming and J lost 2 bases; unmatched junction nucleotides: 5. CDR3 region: CASSLWSSGNTGELFF. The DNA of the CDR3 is TGTGCCAGCAGCTTATGGTCTAGCGGAAACACCGGGGAGCTGTTTTTT.